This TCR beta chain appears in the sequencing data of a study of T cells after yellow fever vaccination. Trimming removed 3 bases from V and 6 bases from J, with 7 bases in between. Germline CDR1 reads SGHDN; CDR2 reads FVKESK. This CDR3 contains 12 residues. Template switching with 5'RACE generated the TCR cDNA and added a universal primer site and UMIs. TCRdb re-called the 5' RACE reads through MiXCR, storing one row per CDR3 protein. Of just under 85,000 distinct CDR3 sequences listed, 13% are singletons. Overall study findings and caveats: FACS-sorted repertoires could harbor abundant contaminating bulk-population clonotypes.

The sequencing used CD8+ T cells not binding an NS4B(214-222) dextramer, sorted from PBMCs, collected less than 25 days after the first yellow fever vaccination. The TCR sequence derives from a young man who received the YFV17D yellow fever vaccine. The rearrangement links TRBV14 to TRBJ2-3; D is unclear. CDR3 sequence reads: CASSHYPDTQYF. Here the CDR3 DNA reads TGTGCCAGCAGCCACTATCCGGATACGCAGTATTTT.